Listed below are T cell receptor beta chains from one sample, sequenced in a study of graft-versus-host responses after intestinal transplantation. This table comes from immunoSEQ multiplex PCR, and its TCRdb copy is limited to in-frame clones, with some not included. The sample consists of approximately 85,000 clones, around 90% of them appearing once. Antigen specificity for these receptors is unknown. Sequencing used unstimulated CD8+ T cells sorted from spleen or lymph node cells, obtained before transplant. The receptor set was obtained from a human donor who was the organ donor for an intestinal transplant. CDR3s include the opening cysteine and the closing phenylalanine or tryptophan. D genes are given only for firm matches. Clone size is stated in some rows and not others, as once, few, many or a class when expanded.

V: TRBV4-1
size: .
D: .
J: TRBJ2-7
CDR3: CASSLFEGWREQYF
DNA: TGCGCCAGCAGCCTTTTCGAGGGGTGGCGCGAGCAGTACTTC

V: TRBV10-3
size: .
D: .
J: TRBJ2-7
CDR3: CAISDTGGASYEQYF
DNA: TGTGCCATCAGTGACACCGGGGGCGCATCCTACGAGCAGTACTTC

V: TRBV4-1
size: .
D: TRBD2
J: TRBJ2-7
CDR3: CASSPSSGIRHEQYF
DNA: TGCGCCAGCAGCCCATCTAGCGGTATTAGACACGAGCAGTACTTC

V: TRBV27
size: .
D: .
J: TRBJ1-1
CDR3: CASSLRMGEGPEAFF
DNA: TGTGCCAGCAGTTTAAGAATGGGGGAAGGACCTGAAGCTTTCTTT

V: TRBV30
size: .
D: TRBD2
J: TRBJ2-1
CDR3: CASFLAGSYNEQFF
DNA: TGTGCCTCCTTCCTAGCGGGATCCTACAATGAGCAGTTCTTC

V: TRBV5-8
size: .
D: .
J: TRBJ2-3
CDR3: CASSLSVSTDTQYF
DNA: TGTGCCAGCAGCTTATCAGTGAGCACAGATACGCAGTATTTT

V: TRBV7-9
size: .
D: TRBD1
J: TRBJ1-6
CDR3: CASSSLQGTNSPLHF
DNA: TGTGCCAGCAGCTCACTACAGGGGACGAATTCACCCCTCCACTTT

V: TRBV6-5
size: once
D: .
J: TRBJ1-2
CDR3: CASSYSLALDGYTF
DNA: TGTGCCAGCAGTTACTCGTTGGCCCTCGATGGCTACACCTTC

V: TRBV2
size: .
D: .
J: TRBJ2-3
CDR3: CASSDSGGTSTDTQYF
DNA: TGTGCCAGCAGTGATTCCGGCGGGACTAGCACAGATACGCAGTATTTT

V: TRBV13
size: .
D: .
J: TRBJ2-1
CDR3: CASSFQASYNEQFF
DNA: TGTGCCAGCAGCTTTCAGGCCTCCTACAATGAGCAGTTCTTC

V: TRBV10-3
size: .
D: TRBD1
J: TRBJ1-2
CDR3: CAIFQTGGNLAEDGYTF
DNA: TGTGCCATCTTTCAGACAGGGGGCAACCTAGCGGAGGATGGCTACACCTTC

V: TRBV11-2
size: .
D: .
J: TRBJ2-7
CDR3: CASSLDPGQYF
DNA: TGTGCCAGCAGCTTAGATCCGGGGCAGTACTTC

V: TRBV4-1
size: .
D: .
J: TRBJ1-3
CDR3: CASSPGVLGNTIYF
DNA: TGCGCCAGCAGCCCTGGGGTTCTTGGAAACACCATATATTTT

V: TRBV7-9
size: .
D: .
J: TRBJ2-1
CDR3: CASSGEVGHNEQFF
DNA: TGTGCCAGCAGCGGGGAGGTGGGCCACAATGAGCAGTTCTTC

V: TRBV6-1
size: .
D: TRBD1
J: TRBJ2-7
CDR3: CASRPTGGLSEQYF
DNA: TGTGCCAGCAGACCGACAGGGGGCCTGTCCGAGCAGTACTTC

V: TRBV4-1
size: once
D: .
J: TRBJ2-3
CDR3: CASSQVYSSTDTQYF
DNA: TGCGCCAGCAGCCAAGTATACTCTAGCACAGATACGCAGTATTTT

V: TRBV5-6
size: .
D: .
J: TRBJ2-7
CDR3: CASSRGEYEQYF
DNA: TGTGCCAGCAGCAGGGGCGAATACGAGCAGTACTTC

V: TRBV19
size: .
D: TRBD1
J: TRBJ1-1
CDR3: CASGVGGQGLWAEAFF
DNA: TGTGCCAGTGGGGTGGGGGGACAGGGCCTTTGGGCTGAAGCTTTCTTT

V: TRBV18
size: .
D: .
J: TRBJ2-1
CDR3: CASSPFGDEQFF
DNA: TGTGCCAGCTCACCATTCGGGGATGAGCAGTTCTTC

V: TRBV6-6
size: .
D: TRBD1
J: TRBJ2-5
CDR3: CARLTGPQETQYF
DNA: TGTGCCAGACTGACAGGGCCCCAAGAGACCCAGTACTTC

V: TRBV11-2
size: .
D: .
J: TRBJ2-3
CDR3: CASTDTDTQYF
DNA: TGTGCCAGCACCGACACAGATACGCAGTATTTT

V: TRBV28
size: .
D: TRBD2
J: TRBJ2-1
CDR3: CASSTPGLAYNEQFF
DNA: TGTGCCAGCAGTACTCCGGGACTAGCCTACAATGAGCAGTTCTTC